The 22 T cell receptor beta chains presented below share a single source sample, sequenced in a study of T-cell memory formation after mild COVID-19. TCRdb reanalysed the 5' RACE reads using MiXCR and keeps one entry per CDR3 protein. The profile covers a few hundred thousand distinct CDR3 sequences, with 15% to 20% appearing a single time and under 25% taken by the ten largest. Sequences were obtained from PBMCs or a T cell subset sorted from them (not recorded which). Source of these receptors: a man aged 18 to 35 who had mild COVID-19 (a few samples of this study predate the infection). Cell type and time point are not known.

The J gene is TRBJ2-5, the V gene TRBV29-1, with 9 bases lining up with TRBD1. This CDR3 contains 15 residues. Unmatched junction bases numbered 11, after V lost 7 bases and J lost 2 bases. Germline-derived CDR1 and CDR2 are SQVTM and ANQGSEA. The CDR3 DNA sequence: TGCAGCGCCCGGCGGGACAGGGAGGTACAAGAGACCCAGTACTTC. This codes for CSARRDREVQETQYF.

The genes are TRBV20-1 and TRBJ1-6, with no clear D. Germline lookup yields CDR1 DFQATT and CDR2 SNEGSKA (reference sequence). V was shortened by 6 bases and J by 9 bases, with 18 bases between the two germline ends. This CDR3 has 14 amino acids. CDR3 nucleotide sequence: TGCAGTGCCCCCCCGGAGGGTTATGGTTCACCCCTCCACTTT. Protein: CSAPPEGYGSPLHF.

This clonotype was counted ten times or more. J is TRBJ2-1 and V is TRBV6-4, with TRBD2 matching 8 bases. The CDR3 sequence is 15 residues long. Germline lookup yields CDR1 MRHNA and CDR2 SNTAGT. With V trimmed by 5 bases and J by 5 bases, 8 bases remained unmatched. For the CDR3, the DNA is TGTGCCAGCAGTCCCTTCGGGGGGGCTAACAATGAGCAGTTCTTC. Translated, it gives CASSPFGGANNEQFF.

J is TRBJ2-7 and V is TRBV7-2; 9 positions agree with TRBD2. Germline V gene sequence: CDR1 SGHTA, CDR2 FQGNSA. The CDR3 length is 17 residues. Trimming at V came to 2 bases and at J to 4 bases, leaving 12 bases not matched to a gene. In DNA form, the CDR3 reads TGTGCCAGCAGCTTAAAAAGATCTAGCGGGGACTTATACGAGCAGTACTTC. Translation: CASSLKRSSGDLYEQYF.

This clonotype was recorded many times. V gene TRBV20-1 combines with J gene TRBJ1-5; D is unclear. Per the germline V gene, CDR1 is DFQATT and CDR2 is SNEGSKA (reference sequence). The CDR3 has 12 residues. The germline V and J ends were trimmed by 5 bases and 5 bases, with 10 bases remaining between them. The CDR3 here is CSAGQRDQPQHF. CDR3 DNA sequence: TGCAGTGCTGGTCAACGCGATCAGCCCCAGCATTTT.

There are a few counts of this clonotype. CDR3 loop: CSAAGTGVGETQYF. The CDR3 DNA follows: TGCAGCGCTGCCGGGACAGGGGTCGGGGAGACCCAGTACTTC. V gene TRBV29-1 combines with J gene TRBJ2-5; 10 bases match TRBD1. From germline, CDR1 is SQVTM and CDR2 ANQGSEA. The CDR3 extends over 14 amino acids. V lost 7 bases to trimming and J lost 5 bases; unmatched junction nucleotides: 10. The full variable domain, with the rest looked up from reference TRBV29-1 and TRBJ2-5, is SAVISQKPSRDICQRGTSLTIQCQVDSQVTMMFWYRQQPGQSLTLIATANQGSEATYESGFVIDKFPISRPNLTFSTLTVSNMSPEDSSIYLCSAAGTGVGETQYFGPGTRLLVL.

In this sample, this clonotype turned up a few times. The gene calls are TRBV9 and TRBJ1-4; no clear D. The CDR3 is 14 amino acids. V shed 0 bases and J shed 7 bases, with 10 bases lying between them. Per germline, CDR1 SGDLS and CDR2 YYNGEE. This CDR3 is CASSVDGEPEKLFF. In DNA, the CDR3 is TGTGCCAGCAGCGTAGACGGAGAGCCTGAAAAACTGTTTTTT.

This chain connects TRBV15 to TRBJ1-6, with unresolved D. V was trimmed by 0 bases and J by 7 bases, leaving 4 bases between them. The germline gives CDR1 LNHNV, CDR2 YYDKDF (reference sequence). There are 13 residues in the CDR3. CDR3 DNA: TGTGCCACCAGCAGAGATCTGAATTCACCCCTCCACTTT. This sequence encodes CATSRDLNSPLHF.

This clonotype was seen repeatedly, ten times or more. The CDR3 nucleotides read TGCGCCAGCAGCCAAGATCTTGATACGCAGTATTTT. It specifies CASSQDLDTQYF. The chain is built from TRBV4-3 and TRBJ2-3, with no clear D. V was shortened by 0 bases and J by 6 bases, with 4 bases between the two germline ends. The CDR3 consists of 12 residues. Germline V gene lookup returns CDR1 LGHNA and CDR2 YSLEER.

With respect to this clonotype: At one of its ends the junction is not consistent with the germline gene, which may arise from a read error. The chain combines TRBV7-7 with TRBJ2-1; the D gene is possibly TRBD1 (6 bases). CDR3 length equals 15 residues. Germline CDR1 is SSHAT and CDR2 is FNYEAQ (reference sequence). The CDR3 region has the DNA TGTGCTAGCAGCCAAGACAGGAATCGTCTCAATGAGCAGTTCTTC. Protein: CASSQDRNRLNEQFF.

This clonotype was counted many times. This chain joins TRBV5-1 and TRBJ2-3; TRBD1 matches at 10 bases. The CDR3 runs to 17 residues. CDR1 SGHRS and CDR2 YFSETQ come from the germline V gene. V shed 4 bases and J 1 base; nucleotides not matched to a gene: 9. DNA for the CDR3: TGCGCCAGCAGCAGGGACAGGGGTGTTAGGGGCACAGATACGCAGTATTTT. Translation gives CASSRDRGVRGTDTQYF.

V and J are TRBV24-1 and TRBJ2-5; D could derive from TRBD1 or TRBD2 (5 bases each). The CDR3 is 14 amino acids. CDR1 KGHDR and CDR2 SFDVKD come from the germline V gene. Trimming removed 3 bases at V and 1 base at J, with 8 bases between. The CDR3 spells CATSDTGTQETQYF. CDR3 DNA: TGTGCCACCAGTGATACCGGGACCCAAGAGACCCAGTACTTC.

The chain uses TRBV5-6 and TRBJ2-2; the D call may be TRBD1 or TRBD2 (5 bases each). The V end lost 1 base, the J end lost 2 bases, and 24 bases lay between the germline ends. In germline, CDR1 is SGHDT, CDR2 YYEEEE. This CDR3 is 20 amino acids long. Here the CDR3 reads CASSLSSYFSGTVNTGELFF. CDR3 DNA sequence: TGTGCCAGCAGCTTGTCCTCCTACTTTTCCGGGACCGTCAACACCGGGGAGCTGTTTTTT.

This sequence joins TRBV5-1 and TRBJ1-1; 8 bases agree with TRBD1. The CDR3 has 15 residues. Unmatched junction bases numbered 10, after V lost 4 bases and J lost 5 bases. Germline lookup yields CDR1 SGHRS and CDR2 YFSETQ. Here the CDR3 DNA reads TGCGCCAGCAGCCTTATGGACAGGGCGGGAACTGAAGCTTTCTTT. It specifies CASSLMDRAGTEAFF.

A remark on this clonotype: The germline gene is not matched at one end of the junction; a read error may be the cause. The chain has TRBV7-2 and TRBJ1-3; weak D call: TRBD1 (5 bases). This CDR3 region has 12 residues. Per the germline V gene, CDR1 is SGHTA and CDR2 is FQGNSA. The CDR3 is CASSLDSTVQTF. DNA of the CDR3: TGTGCCAGCAGCTTAGATTCGACAGTACAGACCTTT.

The chain links TRBV20-1 to TRBJ2-3; D possibly uses TRBD1 or TRBD2 (5 bases each). CDR1 is DFQATT, CDR2 SNEGSKA, per germline (reference sequence). The CDR3 covers 15 residues. V dropped 6 bases and J dropped 0 bases, with 16 bases sitting between them. CDR3 coding DNA: TGCAGTGCACCAAGCCGGGGCCGTAGCACAGATACGCAGTATTTT. Translated, it gives CSAPSRGRSTDTQYF.

The chain couples TRBV7-8 to TRBJ1-5; D not certain. Germline assignment: CDR1 SGHVS and CDR2 FQNEAQ. This CDR3 has 14 amino acids. Trimming left V 2 bases short and J 1 base short, with 6 bases between. CDR3 region: CASSLFQSNQPQHF. In nucleotides, the CDR3 is TGTGCCAGCAGCTTATTCCAGAGCAATCAGCCCCAGCATTTT. Looking up the rest from reference TRBV7-8 and TRBJ1-5 gives the full variable domain: GAGVSQSPRYKVAKRGQDVALRCDPISGHVSLFWYQQALGQGPEFLTYFQNEAQLDKSGLPSDRFFAERPEGSVSTLKIQRTQQEDSAVYLCASSLFQSNQPQHFGDGTRLSIL.

V usage is TRBV6-5 and J usage is TRBJ2-2; maybe TRBD2 (5 bases). The V gene lost 3 bases and the J gene lost 7 bases, with 6 bases spanning the gap. The length of the CDR3 is 12 residues. CDR1 is MNHEY and CDR2 is SVGAGI in the germline V gene. CDR3 amino acids: CASSYRGGELFF. CDR3 nucleotides: TGTGCCAGCAGTTATCGGGGCGGGGAGCTGTTTTTT.

V is TRBV14 and J is TRBJ2-3, with TRBD2 matching over 10 bases. CDR3 size: 16 residues. After removal of 4 bases from V and 2 bases from J, the junction contained 6 bases not matched to a gene. Germline V gives CDR1 SGHDN, CDR2 FVKESK. CDR3 amino acids: CASSPLSGGITDTQYF. The CDR3 nucleotides read TGTGCCAGCAGCCCACTTAGCGGGGGGATCACAGATACGCAGTATTTT.

The rearrangement joins TRBV24-1 to TRBJ2-1; either TRBD1 or TRBD2 may fit D (5 bases each). Germline CDR1 and CDR2: KGHDR and SFDVKD. The CDR3 runs 15 residues. Trimming took 4 bases from V and 7 from J, leaving 16 bases between them. The CDR3 is CATSEKGRVANEQFF. The DNA for the CDR3 is TGTGCCACCAGTGAAAAGGGGCGTGTAGCGAATGAGCAGTTCTTC.

J is TRBJ1-4 and V is TRBV29-1; no firm D call. The CDR3 is 14 residues long. Germline CDR1 and CDR2: SQVTM and ANQGSEA. V was shortened by 2 bases and J by 8 bases, with 15 bases between the two germline ends. Here the CDR3 reads CSVELRGKEEKLFF. The DNA for the CDR3 is TGCAGCGTTGAACTTCGGGGAAAGGAAGAAAAACTGTTTTTT.

The gene calls are TRBV7-8 and TRBJ2-5; D perhaps matches TRBD2 (6 bases). The germline gives CDR1 SGHVS, CDR2 FQNEAQ. CDR3 size: 16 residues. Between the trimmed V and J ends, which lost 0 bases and 3 bases, there was a span of 14 bases. The CDR3 spells CASSLARSGGEETQYF. The CDR3, as DNA: TGTGCCAGCAGCTTAGCGCGATCCGGGGGAGAAGAGACCCAGTACTTC.